These T cell receptor beta chains were read from a single sample in a study of T cells in Graves' hyperthyroidism and ophthalmopathy. MiXCR, run by TCRdb on the multiplex PCR reads, gives a single entry per CDR3 protein. The data hold over 300,000 distinct CDR3 sequences, with about 14% observed a single time. Material: blood. The source is a woman in her sixties with Graves' hyperthyroidism. Both conserved end residues are part of each CDR3. Fields, in order: clone size, V gene, J gene, D gene, CDR3 protein, CDR3 DNA. The D gene is left open where the match is weak. Rows may omit the clone size; those that give it use once, few, many or a size class.

few,TRBV7-2,TRBJ1-2,.,CASSLRGAYGYTF,TGTGCCAGCAGCCTGAGGGGGGCCTATGGCTACACCTTC
few,TRBV2,TRBJ1-5,TRBD1,CASSGQGMANNQPQHF,TGTGCCAGCAGTGGACAGGGGATGGCCAACAATCAGCCCCAGCATTTT
few,TRBV30,TRBJ2-2,.,CAWDTLNTGELFF,TGTGCCTGGGACACTTTGAACACCGGGGAGCTGTTTTTT
.,TRBV3-1,TRBJ2-3,TRBD2,CASSQISSGGTDTQYF,TGTGCCAGCAGCCAAATTTCAAGCGGGGGCACAGATACGCAGTATTTT
many,TRBV30,TRBJ2-2,.,CAWSVRGELFF,TGTGCCTGGAGTGTACGGGGGGAGCTGTTTTTT
few,TRBV6-1,TRBJ2-7,.,CASSPLVPSEQYF,TGTGCCAGCAGTCCCCTTGTCCCAAGCGAGCAGTACTTC
few,TRBV5-1,TRBJ2-5,.,CASSWELGQETQYF,TGCGCCAGCAGCTGGGAGCTGGGGCAGGAGACCCAGTACTTC
.,TRBV11-2,TRBJ2-1,TRBD1,CASSRDRDRGEQFF,TGTGCCAGCAGTAGAGACCGGGACAGGGGGGAGCAGTTCTTC
.,TRBV19,TRBJ2-7,TRBD1,CASSIFGQGAIYEQYF,TGTGCCAGTAGTATCTTCGGACAGGGGGCTATATACGAGCAGTACTTC
many,TRBV12-3/TRBV12-4,TRBJ2-7,.,CASSFRDTSYEQYF,TGTGCCAGCAGTTTCAGGGACACCTCCTACGAGCAGTACTTC
many,TRBV20-1,TRBJ1-2,.,CSARDRRGNGYTF,TGCAGTGCTAGAGACCGACGGGGGAATGGCTACACCTTC
.,TRBV14,TRBJ2-1,.,CASSQGVGPYNEQFF,TGTGCCAGCAGCCAAGGTGTGGGACCCTACAATGAGCAGTTCTTC
many,TRBV24-1,TRBJ2-1,.,CATGPRGHSYNEQFF,TGTGCCACAGGTCCCAGGGGACACTCCTACAATGAGCAGTTCTTC
many,TRBV7-3,TRBJ2-7,.,CASSLGAARIYEQYF,TGTGCCAGCAGCTTGGGGGCAGCGCGTATCTACGAGCAGTACTTC
few,TRBV29-1,TRBJ2-1,TRBD1,CSLWTGSYNEQFF,TGCAGCTTGTGGACAGGGTCCTACAATGAGCAGTTCTTC
.,TRBV9,TRBJ2-5,TRBD2,CASSVEGLAGAQETQYF,TGTGCCAGCAGCGTAGAGGGACTAGCGGGAGCCCAAGAGACCCAGTACTTC
many,TRBV4-1,TRBJ1-1,.,CASSQGGMLGTEAFF,TGCGCCAGCAGCCAAGGCGGAATGCTGGGCACTGAAGCTTTCTTT
.,TRBV24-1,TRBJ1-6,.,CADRRPGRSSYNSPLHF,TGTGCCGACCGTCGGCCGGGACGAAGCTCCTATAATTCACCCCTCCACTTT
many,TRBV3-1,TRBJ2-5,.,CASRHPAQETQYF,TGTGCCAGCAGACATCCTGCCCAAGAGACCCAGTACTTC
many,TRBV5-1,TRBJ1-1,.,CASSPSGSDMNTEAFF,TGCGCCAGCAGCCCATCCGGGAGCGACATGAACACTGAAGCTTTCTTT
many,TRBV5-1,TRBJ2-7,TRBD2,CASSLAIGEGLHEQYF,TGCGCCAGCAGCTTGGCCATCGGGGAGGGCCTCCACGAGCAGTACTTC
.,TRBV7-2,TRBJ1-1,TRBD1,CASSLRQGMNTEAFF,TGTGCCAGCAGCTTGCGACAGGGAATGAACACTGAAGCTTTCTTT